This record concerns one T cell receptor (beta chain) sequence. Its target antigen remains unknown. Base qualities are not provided; no much larger clone lies one nucleotide away. The sample is drawn from a study of naive CD8 T cells in extremely preterm neonates (dated by TCRdb to about 2017). Regarding the study in general: The abstract gives the adult participants' age range as 25-50 years, whereas the methods give 20-50 years. The study compared TCRbeta CDR3 repertoires of sorted naive CD8+ T cells across four age groups: extremely preterm neonates, term neonates, young children and adults.

Broad study findings and their caveats: Compared with the older groups, preterm CDR3s were shorter and closer to germline, carrying fewer N additions and showing less junctional trimming. Preterm neonates shared more CDR3 nucleotide sequences (approximately 2.5%) than term neonates (roughly 0.4%), young children (around 0.03%) and adults (about 0.01%). As limitations, the authors pointed to a small sample size and variable productive template counts among preterm samples. Compared with all other age groups, preterm neonates showed significantly lower iChao1 richness (p < 0.05) along with an even clone distribution, indicating a less rich repertoire. To track T cell development within individuals, the authors urged prospective longitudinal studies of preterm and term neonates.

Peripheral blood was donated by five healthy children aged roughly 15-60 months who were having elective routine surgery, plus five healthy nonsmoking adults. The adult controls were healthy nonsmokers aged roughly 18-55 years, with a median age of approximately 41 years. A FACSAria III cell sorter was used to sort live, Annexin V-negative naive CD8+ T cells (CD3+CD8+CD45RA+CCR7+). Between roughly 20,000 and 100,000 naive CD8+ T cells were sorted per sample. Mononuclear cells were isolated from diluted blood by Ficoll-Paque density gradient centrifugation. Before sorting, mononuclear cells were cryopreserved in roughly 10% DMSO with roughly 90% FBS and kept in long-term storage at -150 degrees C. After thawing, cells were stained with Annexin V along with antibodies against CD3, CD8, CCR7 and CD45RA. The DNeasy Blood and Tissue Kit was used to extract genomic DNA from sorted cell pellets that had been snap-frozen.

TCRbeta CDR3 regions were amplified from genomic DNA by a two-step, bias-controlled multiplex PCR. The multiplex PCR included primers specific for each TRBV and TRBJ gene segment. TCRbeta repertoire data were generated with the immunoSEQ Assay. Per the original workflow: A relative-frequency ratio and a modified nearest-neighbor algorithm were applied to filter and cluster reads so that closely related sequences were merged. IMGT annotation was the basis for assigning V, D and J genes to CDR3 sequences. Template counts were corrected for PCR amplification bias by normalization and were quantified against synthetic TCR CDR3 analog sequences. Analyses were restricted to unique productive sequences, meaning in-frame CDR3 sequences without stop codons. The immunoSEQ Analyzer software was used to calculate clonality, defined as 1 minus Pielou's evenness, and iChao1 richness. JMP was used for statistical testing, with Student's t-test or a non-parametric test applied depending on Shapiro-Wilk normality results. What TCRdb holds here is the immuneACCESS table cut down to in-frame rearrangements. Part of the clones is not present; checked against another copy, under half of the missing clones reflect an unresolved V gene, and the others are unexplained. From that table come the V and J calls and clone size; the DNA was used to work out D and trimming. The sample contains over 6,500 clones, about 98% of them found a single time. Roughly 2.9% of the sample lies in the top ten.

Trimming takes 1 base off V and 12 bases off J; junction bases not matched to a gene: 6. CDR1 and CDR2, per the germline V gene, are MDHEN and SYDVKM. The CDR3 holds 13 amino acids from the cysteine to the phenylalanine. Only CDR3 DNA remains: 39 bases, in frame from the first base. The specimen was naive CD8+ T cells from blood. The rearranged chain carries TRBV28 and TRBJ2-5; 9 central nucleotides agree with TRBD1. This TCR was sampled from a human donor in good health. The CDR3 here reads CASSLSDRGTEYF. The DNA sequence is given as TGTGCCAGCAGTTTATCCGACAGGGGGACTGAGTACTTC.